This TCR beta chain stems from a study of T cell repertoires in aging, cancer and after chemotherapy. Study background: Donors were grouped into six age bands spanning 30 or younger through 70 or older.

This clonotype was seen a few times. TCR beta rearrangements were amplified from peripheral blood genomic DNA. The CDR3 spans 14 residues. Multiplex touch-down PCR with TRB-A/B primers amplified rearranged V-D-J TRB sequences. TCRdb reprocessed the multiplex PCR reads with MiXCR, giving one entry per CDR3 protein. The repertoire consists of 5,000 to 8,000 distinct CDR3 sequences, with around 30% occurring once and the leading ten covering around 8%. Material: blood. The genes are TRBV21-1 and TRBJ2-7; TRBD1 is the table's D call and was not checked against the DNA. TRBV21-1 corresponds to a pseudogene. The sequence derives from a human donor with a blood cancer. The CDR3 DNA is TGTGCCAGCGGCGGGACAGGGAAGTGCTACGAGCAGTACTTC. Amino acids: CASGGTGKCYEQYF.